The sequence of this TCR beta chain was determined in a study of a mutant IDH1 vaccine in newly diagnosed glioma. Repertoires were generated with immunoSEQ multiplex PCR, while TCRdb's copy carries only in-frame clones and drops some. The sample lists about 56,000 clones; about 71% were seen once. Sample time point: week 47, end of study. The investigators gave 300 ug of mutant IDH1 20-mer peptide in each vaccine dose, together with topical imiquimod. Germline V gene data show CDR1 as SQVTM and CDR2 as ANQGSEA. V lost 4 bases and J 1 base, leaving 7 bases between the germline ends. CDR3 length: 12 residues. Concerning this clone itself: The antigen remains unidentified.

The sequence came from a man aged 50-59 years with glioma. Source: PBMCs, taken from a glioma patient whose treatment included an IDH1 peptide vaccine. The chain carries TRBV29-1 and TRBJ1-2; no reliable D call. DNA of the CDR3: TGCAGCGTTGTAGAGGGTAACTATGGCTACACCTTC. This encodes CSVVEGNYGYTF.